This TCR beta chain was sequenced in a study of blood T cell repertoires in COVID-19 (dated by TCRdb to the early 2020s). About the full investigation: Collaborator samples came from the United States, Italy and Spain and covered acute and convalescent phases of COVID-19. Subjects who had been exposed to COVID-19, were actively infected with it, or had recovered from it provided the deeply sampled blood TCRbeta repertoires that made up the dataset. HLA class I and class II types, where available, came from metadata supplied by the sample provider rather than from assay-based typing. The repertoires were released in a freely available public database meant as a resource for research on the immune response to SARS-CoV-2. The material from the prospective study consisted of cDNA or gDNA derived from T cells, B-cell-depleted T cells, or PBMCs. The sample metadata nearly always contained a de-identified subject ID, COVID-19 status, age in years and sex. Samples came from the ongoing ImmuneRACE study (first 160 participants) plus 1,254 subjects from 6 global collaborators. General findings and caveats noted by the study authors: The amount of clinical and demographic metadata varied by source and participant and was provided uncurated.

The immunoSEQ Assay, a bias-controlled multiplex PCR, was used to amplify TCRbeta CDR3 regions from genomic DNA. The original pipeline was this. Nucleated cell counts per sample were estimated from amplification of reference gene primers within the assay. Sequence reads were collapsed and filtered to measure the absolute abundance of every unique TCRbeta CDR3 rearrangement. For each sample, productive Simpson clonality was calculated as the square root of Simpson's diversity index over productive rearrangements. The table comes from immuneACCESS by way of TCRdb, which keeps in-frame sequences with V and J called. Part of the clones is missing from these tables; in studies checked, under half for an unresolved V gene and the rest for unknown reasons. For V, J and clone size, that table is used; D and trimming come from the DNA. In this sample the table shows around 300,000 clones, more than 75% of which occur a single time. The ten largest make up 1% of the sample.

In this sample, this clone turned up once. Its antigen is unknown. No clone much larger than this one lies a single base away; base qualities are absent. The germline V gene (reference sequence) yields LNHNV for CDR1 and YYDKDF for CDR2. Trimming accounts for 0 bases at V and 1 base at J, while the number of junction bases matched to no gene is 10. Inclusive of the bounding cysteine and phenylalanine, the CDR3 is 18 residues long. CDR3 DNA only is kept here, 54 bases in frame from base 1. Whole blood was collected in K2EDTA tubes by collaborating institutions according to the institutions' own protocols. For TCRbeta analysis, collaborators shipped samples in one of three forms: frozen whole blood, isolated PBMCs, or DNA extracted from either of those sample types.

The chain joins TRBV15 to TRBJ1-1, with 8 middle bases fitting TRBD1. The TCR was taken from a man in his forties or fifties with active or convalescent COVID-19. Material: peripheral blood. The CDR3 is CATSRDLWGTGPNTEAFF. The nucleotide sequence reads TGTGCCACCAGCAGAGATTTGTGGGGGACAGGACCGAACACTGAAGCTTTCTTT. Outside the CDR3, residues come from the reference TRBV15 and TRBJ1-1 proteins, so the full variable domain is: DAMVIQNPRYQVTQFGKPVTLSCSQTLNHNVMYWYQQKSSQAPKLLFHYYDKDFNNEADTPDNFQSRRPNTSFCFLDIRSPGLGDTAMYLCATSRDLWGTGPNTEAFFGQGTRLTVV.